This is a list of T cell receptor beta chains from one sample in a study of cytomegalovirus exposure and HLA in healthy donors. Some clones are missing from TCRdb's copy, which holds only in-frame ones; the method was immunoSEQ multiplex PCR. Altogether 150,000 or so clones are present, roughly 77% being singletons, with the ten largest covering approximately 11%. Input material: PBMCs. Every receptor here comes from a man aged 18 to 30 in good health and CMV-seropositive. The CDR3 runs from the conserved cysteine through the conserved F or W. The D gene is left open where the match is weak. Only part of the rows carry a size: once, few, many, or a class if the clone is expanded.

cdr3_nt: TGCGCCAGCAGCGACGGCCTGACTATGGACACTGAAGCTTTCTTT
cdr3_aa: CASSDGLTMDTEAFF
clone_size: NA
d_call: NA
cdr3_length: 15
j_call: TRBJ1-1
v_call: TRBV5-1

cdr3_nt: TGTGCCACCCGCCCTAGGGGGCGGGATAACCAAGAGACCCAGTACTTC
cdr3_aa: CATRPRGRDNQETQYF
clone_size: NA
d_call: NA
cdr3_length: 16
j_call: TRBJ2-5
v_call: TRBV9

cdr3_nt: TGCAGTGCGCTGGACAGGAATGCTTTCTTT
cdr3_aa: CSALDRNAFF
clone_size: NA
d_call: TRBD1
cdr3_length: 10
j_call: TRBJ1-1
v_call: TRBV20-1

cdr3_nt: TGTGCCAGCAGTGTTTGGCCCAACAATGAGCAGTTCTTC
cdr3_aa: CASSVWPNNEQFF
clone_size: NA
d_call: NA
cdr3_length: 13
j_call: TRBJ2-1
v_call: TRBV6-1

cdr3_nt: TGTGCCTGGACTCGGGGAAACTACGAGCAGTACTTC
cdr3_aa: CAWTRGNYEQYF
clone_size: NA
d_call: NA
cdr3_length: 12
j_call: TRBJ2-7
v_call: TRBV30

cdr3_nt: TGTGCCAGTAGTACCGGGGGGGGGATGAGGACTGAAGCTTTCTTT
cdr3_aa: CASSTGGGMRTEAFF
clone_size: NA
d_call: NA
cdr3_length: 15
j_call: TRBJ1-1
v_call: TRBV19

cdr3_nt: TGTGCCAGCAGCCAAGATCGCGGGGGTGGAAACACCATATATTTT
cdr3_aa: CASSQDRGGGNTIYF
clone_size: NA
d_call: NA
cdr3_length: 15
j_call: TRBJ1-3
v_call: TRBV4-2

cdr3_nt: TGTGCCAGCAGTCCTCGAACCATAGACAGGGATAATGTCCCCGTCAACACCTTC
cdr3_aa: CASSPRTIDRDNVPVNTF
clone_size: few
d_call: TRBD1
cdr3_length: 18
j_call: TRBJ1-2
v_call: TRBV28

cdr3_nt: TGTGCCAGCAGTCTTACTCTAGCGGGAGTCGGGGAGCTGTTTTTT
cdr3_aa: CASSLTLAGVGELFF
clone_size: NA
d_call: TRBD2
cdr3_length: 15
j_call: TRBJ2-2
v_call: TRBV27

cdr3_nt: TGTGCCATCAGTGATCTAGGGACTAAGGCGGGTCCAGATACGCAGTATTTT
cdr3_aa: CAISDLGTKAGPDTQYF
clone_size: once
d_call: TRBD2
cdr3_length: 17
j_call: TRBJ2-3
v_call: TRBV10-3

cdr3_nt: TGTGCCAGCAGCTCCCAGGCACACCGGCAAGAGACCCAGTACTTC
cdr3_aa: CASSSQAHRQETQYF
clone_size: NA
d_call: NA
cdr3_length: 15
j_call: TRBJ2-5
v_call: TRBV7-2

cdr3_nt: TGTGCCAGCAGCTTAGAGTCTAGTTTCTACAATGAGCAGTTCTTC
cdr3_aa: CASSLESSFYNEQFF
clone_size: NA
d_call: NA
cdr3_length: 15
j_call: TRBJ2-1
v_call: TRBV7-8

cdr3_nt: TGTGCCAGCATGCTAGCGGAAACTTTCACAGATACGCAGTATTTT
cdr3_aa: CASMLAETFTDTQYF
clone_size: NA
d_call: TRBD2
cdr3_length: 15
j_call: TRBJ2-3
v_call: TRBV7-9

cdr3_nt: TGTGCCAGCAGCCGAGGCAGGACAGACGAGCAGTACTTC
cdr3_aa: CASSRGRTDEQYF
clone_size: NA
d_call: NA
cdr3_length: 13
j_call: TRBJ2-7
v_call: TRBV21-1

cdr3_nt: TGTGCCAGCAGCCGACAGGACGCAACTAATGAAAAACTGTTTTTT
cdr3_aa: CASSRQDATNEKLFF
clone_size: NA
d_call: NA
cdr3_length: 15
j_call: TRBJ1-4
v_call: TRBV25-1

cdr3_nt: TGTGCCAGCAGTTTACTGCGGGAGGTATTGTACGAGCAGTACTTC
cdr3_aa: CASSLLREVLYEQYF
clone_size: NA
d_call: TRBD2
cdr3_length: 15
j_call: TRBJ2-7
v_call: TRBV28

cdr3_nt: TGCGCCAGCAGTCAAAGGGACAGGGGTCCGTACGAGCAGTACTTC
cdr3_aa: CASSQRDRGPYEQYF
clone_size: few
d_call: TRBD1
cdr3_length: 15
j_call: TRBJ2-7
v_call: TRBV23-1

cdr3_nt: TGCAGTGGTGGGCGAGATACGCAGTATTTT
cdr3_aa: CSGGRDTQYF
clone_size: NA
d_call: NA
cdr3_length: 10
j_call: TRBJ2-3
v_call: TRBV20-1

cdr3_nt: TGTGCCAGCACCCCGGGACAGGGGGCTTACGAGCAGTACTTC
cdr3_aa: CASTPGQGAYEQYF
clone_size: NA
d_call: TRBD1
cdr3_length: 14
j_call: TRBJ2-7
v_call: TRBV6-1

cdr3_nt: TGTGCCTGGAGTTTCACAGATTTATTTGGCTACACCTTC
cdr3_aa: CAWSFTDLFGYTF
clone_size: NA
d_call: NA
cdr3_length: 13
j_call: TRBJ1-2
v_call: TRBV30

cdr3_nt: TGTGCCAGCAGGGGGACCGGGACAGGGAACTATGGCTACACCTTC
cdr3_aa: CASRGTGTGNYGYTF
clone_size: NA
d_call: TRBD1
cdr3_length: 15
j_call: TRBJ1-2
v_call: TRBV6-1

cdr3_nt: TGTGCCAGCAGTCAGTTCCGGGACTTACTTACTGAAGCTTTCTTT
cdr3_aa: CASSQFRDLLTEAFF
clone_size: NA
d_call: NA
cdr3_length: 15
j_call: TRBJ1-1
v_call: TRBV6-1

cdr3_nt: TGTGCCAGCAGCTTACGTCCTAGCGAGCAGTACTTC
cdr3_aa: CASSLRPSEQYF
clone_size: NA
d_call: NA
cdr3_length: 12
j_call: TRBJ2-7
v_call: TRBV7-9

cdr3_nt: TGTGCCAGCAGCACAGGTACGCAGTATTTT
cdr3_aa: CASSTGTQYF
clone_size: NA
d_call: NA
cdr3_length: 10
j_call: TRBJ2-3
v_call: TRBV2

cdr3_nt: TGTGCCAGCAGTACTCATGGGACAGGGGATAGAAACACCATATATTTT
cdr3_aa: CASSTHGTGDRNTIYF
clone_size: NA
d_call: TRBD1
cdr3_length: 16
j_call: TRBJ1-3
v_call: TRBV28